The present entry profiles one T cell receptor (beta chain) with its context. Antigen: not known. They ran version v3.0 of the immunoSEQ assay at survey level. Assay: immunoSEQ multiplex PCR; the TCRdb copy retains only in-frame clones and omits some. This sample yields around 20,000 clones, of which approximately 80% are seen a single time; roughly 13% belongs to the top ten. The data were taken from a study of long-term antiretroviral therapy in people with HIV. The study's findings and limits: Blood was collected between 2004 and 2017, possibly under older ART regimens. HIV repertoires spanned tighter CDR3 length ranges than controls did.

There are 21 residues in the CDR3. Trimming stripped 0 bases from V and 8 bases from J, with 34 bases between. Germline V gives CDR1 KGHSH, CDR2 LQKENI. Sequenced here: unsorted PBMCs, sampled 0.3 years after starting antiretroviral therapy. The chain combines TRBV18 with TRBJ1-2, with TRBD1 as a possible D gene (5 bases). This sequence originates from a woman between 45 and 65 years old with HIV. The CDR3 DNA is TGTGCCAGCTCACCACCGACAACGCTCCGCGGAAGGTTACCCAGAGGGGTAGGCTACACCTTC. It translates to CASSPPTTLRGRLPRGVGYTF.